This T cell receptor beta chain was captured by sequencing in a study of blood T cell repertoires in COVID-19. The Seattle patients, enrolled during active infection, were followed longitudinally. In the original workflow: Reference gene primer amplification yielded estimated nucleated cell counts. The table came from immunoSEQ multiplex PCR; TCRdb's copy has only in-frame clones and leaves some out. D and trimming were read from the DNA, whereas the V and J calls and clone size are those reported in that table. The sample carries about 120,000 clones, about 90% recorded once. The V and J ends lost 0 bases and 5 bases, in that order; junction bases with no gene match: 6. The CDR3 runs to 15 residues. The V gene's germline CDR1 is MGHRA and CDR2 YSYEKL.

The chain carries TRBV4-1 and TRBJ1-2, with 7 bases identical to TRBD1. The TCR originated in a woman aged 60-75 years with COVID-19, enrolled during active disease. The sample comprised peripheral blood. In DNA, the CDR3 is TGCGCCAGCAGCCAAGAGGGGACAGTCAAGTATGGCTACACCTTC. Encoded protein: CASSQEGTVKYGYTF.